The entry below gives a single TCR beta chain sequence along with its context. The sample belongs to a study of control samples from healthy donors and cancer patients. Trimming removed 1 base at V and 1 base at J, with 7 bases between. CDR1 and CDR2 from the germline V gene are SGHAT and FQNNGV. This CDR3 has 14 residues. TCRdb's table, derived via immunoSEQ multiplex PCR, lists solely in-frame clones and lacks some. The data show over 150,000 clones, 91% seen once. The sample comprised blood. The sequence derives from a woman between 35 and 50 years old in good health. This rearrangement joins TRBV11-2 to TRBJ1-1, with D unclear. CDR3 residues: CASSLGGGNTEAFF. The CDR3 DNA is TGTGCCAGCAGCTTAGGAGGCGGGAACACTGAAGCTTTCTTT.